This TCR beta chain is drawn from a study of T cells in Graves' hyperthyroidism and ophthalmopathy. The study's findings and limits: Through a model of 13 V-J features, ophthalmopathy was separated from stable hyperthyroidism. Onset of ophthalmopathy came a median around 6.2 months after the model predicted it.

Lactation, pregnancy, other autoimmune disease or uncontrolled infection led to exclusion of patients. Fresh 10 ml peripheral blood yielded PBMCs. The CDR3 regions of TCR beta were amplified from RNA transcripts. TCR CDR3 regions were first amplified by RT-PCR with HTBI primers. MiXCR was run by TCRdb on the multiplex PCR reads, yielding one entry per CDR3 protein. The sample includes roughly 350,000 distinct CDR3 sequences, more than 14% of them seen just once. This clonotype was detected many times. Its antigen is unknown. The sample taken for sequencing was blood. The receptor was isolated from a woman aged 30 to 39 with Graves' ophthalmopathy.

In DNA form, the CDR3 reads TGTGCCAGCAGCTTAGCGCACCGCGGGGGGGGGGGTGAGCAGTTCTTC. This sequence encodes CASSLAHRGGGGEQFF. This sequence joins TRBV7-2 and TRBJ2-1, with 9 bases lining up with TRBD2. Trimming removed 0 bases from V and 9 bases from J; junction bases left unmatched: 9. This CDR3 has 16 amino acids. Germline values: CDR1 SGHTA, CDR2 FQGNSA.